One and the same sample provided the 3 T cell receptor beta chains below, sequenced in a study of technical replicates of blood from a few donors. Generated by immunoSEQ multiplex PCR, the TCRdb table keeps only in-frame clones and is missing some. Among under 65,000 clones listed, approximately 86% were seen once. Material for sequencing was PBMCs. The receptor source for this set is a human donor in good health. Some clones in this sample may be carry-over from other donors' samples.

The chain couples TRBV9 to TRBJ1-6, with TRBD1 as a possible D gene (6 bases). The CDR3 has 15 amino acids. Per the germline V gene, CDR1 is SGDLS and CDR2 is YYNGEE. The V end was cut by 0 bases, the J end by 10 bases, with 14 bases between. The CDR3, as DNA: TGTGCCAGCAGCGTAGCCGAGACAGGAAACTCACCCCTCCACTTT. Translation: CASSVAETGNSPLHF.

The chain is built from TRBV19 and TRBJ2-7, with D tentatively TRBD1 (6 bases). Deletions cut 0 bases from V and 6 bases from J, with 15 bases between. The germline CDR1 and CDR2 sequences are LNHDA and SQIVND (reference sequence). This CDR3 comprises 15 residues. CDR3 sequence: CASSIDSNRVGEQYF. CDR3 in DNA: TGTGCCAGTAGTATAGATTCCAACAGGGTGGGCGAGCAGTACTTC.

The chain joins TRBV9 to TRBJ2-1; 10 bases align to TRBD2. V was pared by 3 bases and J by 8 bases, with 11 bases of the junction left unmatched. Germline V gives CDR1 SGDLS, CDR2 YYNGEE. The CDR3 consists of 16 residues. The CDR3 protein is CASSEGPGTSVYEQFF. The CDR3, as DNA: TGTGCCAGCAGCGAGGGCCCCGGGACTAGCGTCTATGAGCAGTTCTTC.